One sample yielded the 20 T cell receptor beta chains listed below, sequenced in a study of STAT5B mutations in CD4+ large granular lymphocyte leukemia. Only in-frame clones appear in the TCRdb table, and some are missing; sequencing was by immunoSEQ multiplex PCR. This table holds fewer than 45,000 clones, around 75% found once. The specimen was CD4+ T cells from blood buffy coats. Every receptor here comes from a human donor in good health.

The V call is TRBV7-2, the J call TRBJ1-1, with D maybe TRBD1 (5 bases). Trimming removed 1 base from V and 7 bases from J, with 10 bases in between. CDR1 is SGHTA and CDR2 is FQGNSA in the germline V gene. The CDR3 length is 13 residues. The CDR3 loop is CASSLGGGDEAFF. As DNA, the CDR3 is TGTGCCAGCAGCTTAGGCGGGGGGGATGAAGCTTTCTTT.

The chain recombines TRBV6-6 with TRBJ1-2; 9 nucleotides line up with TRBD1. The junction had 8 bases not matched to a gene; V was cut back by 5 bases and J by 4 bases. Germline V gives CDR1 MNHNY, CDR2 SVGAGI (reference sequence). CDR3 length: 15 amino acids. The CDR3 loop is CASSKDRGRGYGYTF. The CDR3 coding sequence is TGTGCCAGCAGTAAGGACAGGGGACGGGGCTATGGCTACACCTTC.

This clone was detected a few times. This chain joins TRBV5-4 and TRBJ1-1, with D unresolved. The CDR3 consists of 12 residues. V lost 1 base and J 5 bases, leaving 6 bases between the germline ends. Germline values: CDR1 SGHNT, CDR2 YYREEE (reference sequence). In DNA form, the CDR3 reads TGTGCCAGCAGCTTGTGGCCGACTGAAGCTTTCTTT. The encoded protein is CASSLWPTEAFF.

The rearrangement links TRBV7-8 to TRBJ2-7; possible D gene TRBD2, 5 bases. Germline-derived CDR1 and CDR2 are SGHVS and FQNEAQ. The CDR3 totals 14 residues. V lost 3 bases and J 1 base, leaving 10 bases between the germline ends. CDR3: CASSFGDASYEQYF. DNA of the CDR3: TGTGCCAGCAGCTTCGGGGATGCTTCCTACGAGCAGTACTTC.

This clone was counted a single time. This chain joins TRBV5-6 and TRBJ2-5; D might be TRBD1 (6 bases). Judging by the DNA end, TRBJ2-7 fits better; the J call may be wrong. Germline-derived CDR1 and CDR2 are SGHDT and YYEEEE. The CDR3 extends over 15 amino acids. CDR3 residues: CASSLDGDIGSEQYF. CDR3 DNA: TGTGCCAGCAGCTTGGATGGGGACATAGGCTCCGAGCAGTACTTC.

This clone has only one observation. The chain carries TRBV5-5 and TRBJ2-3; TRBD2 matches 11 bases. With V trimmed by 1 base and J by 4 bases, 8 bases remained unmatched. The CDR3 totals 17 residues. Germline loops: CDR1 SGHKS, CDR2 YYEKEE (reference sequence). CDR3 DNA sequence: TGTGCCAGCAGCTTGCGAGTAGCGGGAGGGTCCTCAGATACGCAGTATTTT. It yields the protein CASSLRVAGGSSDTQYF.

This clone was observed once. This chain connects TRBV10-1 to TRBJ2-1; D perhaps matches TRBD2 (6 bases). V lost 2 bases, J lost 6 bases, and 14 bases lay in between. This CDR3 is built from 15 residues. Germline CDR1 reads WNHNN; CDR2 reads SYGVQD (reference sequence). The CDR3 here is CASSEGTYKGNEQFF. CDR3 nucleotides: TGCGCCAGCAGTGAGGGGACTTATAAGGGCAATGAGCAGTTCTTC.

This chain joins TRBV29-1 and TRBJ2-7; TRBD1 is a possible D gene (6 bases). Germline loops: CDR1 SQVTM, CDR2 ANQGSEA. Deletions cut 5 bases from V and 3 bases from J, with 14 bases between. The CDR3 has 13 residues. The CDR3 nucleotides are TGCAGCGTTAGAGAGGGGGTCGACTACGAGCAGTACTTC. It yields the protein CSVREGVDYEQYF.

The genes are TRBV6-1 and TRBJ2-7; D might be TRBD1 or TRBD2, each matching 5 bases. Germline V gene sequence: CDR1 MNHNS, CDR2 SASEGT. This CDR3 region has 12 residues. Trimming shortened V by 5 bases and J by 7 bases, and 12 bases separated the two germline ends. The CDR3 nucleotides read TGTGCCAGCAGTCTGGGACGCTGGGAGCAGTACTTC. Translation: CASSLGRWEQYF.

V usage is TRBV5-1 and J usage is TRBJ1-2; 8 bases line up with TRBD1. This CDR3 comprises 14 residues. The germline CDR1 and CDR2 sequences are SGHRS and YFSETQ. With 5 bases clipped from V and 2 bases from J, the junction kept 5 bases outside the gene matches. CDR3 in DNA: TGCGCCAGCAGTGGACAGGGCGGGAACTATGGCTACACCTTC. Protein product: CASSGQGGNYGYTF. Supplemented by reference TRBV5-1 and TRBJ1-2, the full variable domain reads KAGVTQTPRYLIKTRGQQVTLSCSPISGHRSVSWYQQTPGQGLQFLFEYFSETQRNKGNFPGRFSGRQFSNSRSEMNVSTLELGDSALYLCASSGQGGNYGYTFGSGTRLTVV.

V usage is TRBV7-2 and J usage is TRBJ2-5, with 10 bases aligning to TRBD1. The V gene end was trimmed by 5 bases and the J gene end by 5 bases; junction bases not matched to a gene: 8. Germline CDR1 and CDR2: SGHTA and FQGNSA. The length of the CDR3 is 15 residues. CDR3 protein: CASSKDRGRVETQYF. As DNA, the CDR3 is TGTGCCAGCAGCAAAGACAGGGGGCGGGTTGAGACCCAGTACTTC.

The rearrangement uses TRBV10-3 and TRBJ1-5; TRBD1 aligns across 8 bases. This CDR3 contains 15 residues. Trimming at V came to 3 bases and at J to 2 bases, leaving 3 bases not matched to a gene. Germline V gene data show CDR1 as ENHRY and CDR2 as SYGVKD. The CDR3 region has the DNA TGTGCCATCAGTGAACCAGGGGGCCGCAATCAGCCCCAGCATTTT. Translating gives CAISEPGGRNQPQHF.

V is TRBV29-1 and J is TRBJ2-1; D gene ambiguous. This CDR3 has 9 residues. The germline V gene has CDR1 SQVTM and CDR2 ANQGSEA. The ends were cut back, 4 bases at V and 8 bases at J, with 3 bases in the middle. The CDR3 loop reads CSVGYEQFF. The CDR3 DNA is TGCAGCGTTGGATATGAGCAGTTCTTC.

This chain uses TRBV18 with TRBJ1-6; possibly TRBD1 for D (5 bases). Germline CDR1 KGHSH, CDR2 LQKENI. Trimming removed 2 bases from V and 8 bases from J, with 13 bases in between. The CDR3 consists of 15 residues. This chain's CDR3 is CASSPYTGGDSPLHF. The CDR3 nucleotides read TGTGCCAGCTCACCATACACAGGCGGGGATTCACCCCTCCACTTT.

This chain uses TRBV19 with TRBJ2-1; 7 positions match TRBD1. Germline CDR1 is LNHDA and CDR2 is SQIVND (reference sequence). J gave up 7 bases and V 1 base, and 1 base lay outside the gene matches. This CDR3 region has 13 residues. The CDR3 region is CASSIGQGNEQFF. As DNA, the CDR3 is TGTGCCAGTAGTATAGGACAGGGAAATGAGCAGTTCTTC.

Here the CDR3 DNA reads TGTGCCAGCAGCTTGGGGGGATTGGGCGAGCAGTACTTC. Amino acid sequence: CASSLGGLGEQYF. The chain carries TRBV5-6 and TRBJ2-7; D unclear. Trimming took off 0 bases at V and 6 bases at J, with 10 bases between the two ends. This CDR3 comprises 13 residues. CDR1 and CDR2 (germline): SGHDT, YYEEEE.

The V gene is TRBV7-2, the J gene TRBJ2-3; 13 nucleotides align to TRBD2. Per germline, CDR1 SGHTA and CDR2 FQGNSA. With V trimmed by 1 base and J by 5 bases, 3 bases remained unmatched. The CDR3 extends over 16 amino acids. This CDR3 reads CASSLELAGGVDTQYF. DNA for the CDR3: TGTGCCAGCAGCTTAGAACTAGCGGGGGGGGTAGATACGCAGTATTTT. Supplemented by reference TRBV7-2 and TRBJ2-3, the full variable domain reads GAGVSQSPSNKVTEKGKDVELRCDPISGHTALYWYRQSLGQGLEFLIYFQGNSAPDKSGLPSDRFSAERTGGSVSTLTIQRTQQEDSAVYLCASSLELAGGVDTQYFGPGTRLTVL.

The rearrangement joins TRBV10-3 to TRBJ1-2; TRBD1 aligns across 9 bases. Trimming at V came to 6 bases and at J to 2 bases, leaving 4 bases not matched to a gene. The germline gives CDR1 ENHRY, CDR2 SYGVKD. The CDR3 runs to 14 residues. The CDR3 nucleotides are TGTGCCATCAGCCGGGGACAGGGAAACTATGGCTACACCTTC. It translates to CAISRGQGNYGYTF.

This clone has only a few counts. The gene calls are TRBV7-2 and TRBJ1-2; D is undetermined. CDR1 and CDR2 from the germline V gene are SGHTA and FQGNSA. Trimming left V 5 bases short and J 0 bases short, with 10 bases between. The CDR3 length is 14 residues. CDR3 in amino acids: CASSRPPTNYGYTF. The CDR3 DNA follows: TGTGCCAGCAGCCGACCCCCGACTAACTATGGCTACACCTTC.

V gene TRBV6-5 combines with J gene TRBJ2-1; TRBD2 matches 10 bases. V was clipped by 6 bases and J by 3 bases; unmatched bases: 5. Per the germline V gene, CDR1 is MNHEY and CDR2 is SVGAGI. The CDR3 consists of 15 residues. The CDR3 reads CASRSSGGIYNEQFF. As DNA, the CDR3 is TGTGCCAGCAGGTCTAGCGGGGGAATCTACAATGAGCAGTTCTTC.